The clone carrying this TCR beta chain appeared many times. This sample is drawn from a study of T cells in Graves' hyperthyroidism and ophthalmopathy. There were TCR beta CDR3 regions amplified from RNA transcripts. Using the HTBI primer set, a first-round RT-PCR was run on the TCR CDR3. Via MiXCR, TCRdb re-called the multiplex PCR reads, giving one row per CDR3 protein. The sample contains more than 300,000 distinct CDR3 sequences, approximately 17% of which appear only once. CDR1 is LNHNV and CDR2 is YYDKDF in the germline V gene (reference sequence). The CDR3 runs to 15 residues. V was shortened by 3 bases and J by 1 base, with 10 bases between the two germline ends.

Sequenced sample: blood. This clonotype originated in a woman in her 30s with Graves' hyperthyroidism that later progressed to Graves' ophthalmopathy. The J gene is TRBJ2-1, the V gene TRBV15; unclear D gene. CDR3 protein: CATSRTRASYNEQFF. The CDR3 nucleotides read TGTGCCACCAGCAGGACACGTGCATCCTACAATGAGCAGTTCTTC. The full variable domain, in which reference TRBV15 and TRBJ2-1 provide the parts outside the CDR3, is DAMVIQNPRYQVTQFGKPVTLSCSQTLNHNVMYWYQQKSSQAPKLLFHYYDKDFNNEADTPDNFQSRRPNTSFCFLDIRSPGLGDTAMYLCATSRTRASYNEQFFGPGTRLTVL.